Each of the 27 T cell receptor beta chains below was sequenced from the same sample in a study of blood T cell repertoires in COVID-19. Sequenced by immunoSEQ multiplex PCR; TCRdb stores in-frame clones only, minus some. The sample has 150,000 to 200,000 clones; more than 70% are singletons. Sequencing used PBMCs or T cells enriched from blood (not recorded which). All receptors derive from a woman aged 25 to 45 who had recovered from COVID-19.

The J gene is TRBJ2-2, the V gene TRBV24-1, with a weak D call TRBD1 (5 bases). The CDR3 extends over 17 amino acids. V lost 0 bases and J 5 bases, leaving 15 bases between the germline ends. The germline gives CDR1 KGHDR, CDR2 SFDVKD. CDR3 protein: CATSDLQSQGRTGELFF. For the CDR3, the DNA is TGTGCCACCAGTGATTTGCAGAGTCAGGGAAGGACCGGGGAGCTGTTTTTT.

This clone showed up just a few times. The J gene is TRBJ2-7, the V gene TRBV2; D is uncertain. The germline CDR1 and CDR2 sequences are SNHLY and FYNNEI. V lost 6 bases and J lost 4, with 7 bases in between. The CDR3 is 11 amino acids. The CDR3 loop is CASREFYEQYF. The CDR3 region has the DNA TGTGCCAGCAGGGAGTTTTACGAGCAGTACTTC. Complete variable domain (other parts from reference TRBV2 and TRBJ2-7): EPEVTQTPSHQVTQMGQEVILRCVPISNHLYFYWYRQILGQKVEFLVSFYNNEISEKSEIFDDQFSVERPDGSNFTLKIRSTKLEDSAMYFCASREFYEQYFGPGTRLTVT.

The chain links TRBV7-9 to TRBJ1-4; 7 bases are shared with TRBD1. Germline CDR1 reads SEHNR; CDR2 reads FQNEAQ (reference sequence). CDR3 size: 16 residues. The V segment lost 4 bases and the J segment 8 bases; nucleotides outside the gene matches: 13. The CDR3 loop reads CASSSPYETGNEKLFF. The CDR3 DNA reads as TGTGCCAGCAGCTCTCCCTACGAGACAGGGAACGAAAAACTGTTTTTT.

This clone was counted a single time. The rearrangement links TRBV10-3 to TRBJ2-2; 7 bases are a match to TRBD2. The CDR3 loop spans 16 amino acids. V was clipped by 0 bases and J by 5 bases; unmatched bases: 6. Germline-derived CDR1 and CDR2 are ENHRY and SYGVKD. The CDR3 DNA sequence: TGTGCCATCAGTGAGTCGGGCGGGAGTTTGACCGGGGAGCTGTTTTTT. Protein product: CAISESGGSLTGELFF.

The chain employs TRBV18 and TRBJ1-5; no firm D call. The V end lost 3 bases, the J end lost 3 bases, and 12 bases lay between the germline ends. CDR1 is KGHSH and CDR2 is LQKENI in the germline V gene. CDR3 length equals 15 residues. CDR3 region: CASSPLAQINQPQHF. The CDR3 nucleotides read TGTGCCAGCTCACCTCTTGCACAGATCAATCAGCCCCAGCATTTT.

This rearrangement joins TRBV18 to TRBJ2-5; 9 nucleotides agree with TRBD2. Germline assignment: CDR1 KGHSH and CDR2 LQKENI. V gave up 3 bases and J gave up 5 bases; unmatched junction bases: 16. The CDR3 extends over 18 amino acids. The CDR3, as DNA: TGTGCCAGCTCACCCCTCCTACCGGGACTAGCTATGTCGGAGACCCAGTACTTC. The encoded protein is CASSPLLPGLAMSETQYF.

The rearrangement uses TRBV5-4 and TRBJ2-5; 11 bases match TRBD2. Losses at the gene ends were 4 bases for V and 5 bases for J; bases not matched to a gene: 10. CDR3 length: 16 amino acids. Germline V gene sequence: CDR1 SGHNT, CDR2 YYREEE (reference sequence). CDR3 in amino acids: CASSRTSGRGEETQYF. The CDR3 DNA sequence: TGTGCCAGCAGCCGAACTAGCGGGAGAGGAGAGGAGACCCAGTACTTC.

A single count supports this clone. The gene calls are TRBV27 and TRBJ1-1; D may be TRBD1 (6 bases). V was shortened by 4 bases and J by 8 bases, with 14 bases between the two germline ends. CDR1 and CDR2 (germline): MNHEY, SMNVEV (reference sequence). The CDR3 spans 13 residues. The CDR3 DNA reads TGTGCCAGCAGTTCCGGGACACTAGGGGAAGCTTTCTTT. Its translation: CASSSGTLGEAFF.

This clone has only one observation. The V and J genes are TRBV30 and TRBJ2-3, with 12 bases identical to TRBD2. The junction had 11 bases not matched to a gene; V was cut back by 4 bases and J by 6 bases. From germline, CDR1 is GTSNPN and CDR2 SVGIG (reference sequence). CDR3 length equals 16 residues. The CDR3 sequence: CAWTSLRTSGTDTQYF. The CDR3 bases are TGTGCCTGGACTAGCCTCAGGACTAGCGGGACTGATACGCAGTATTTT.

The CDR3 sequence is CSVEDREDSTPTDTQYF. CDR3 DNA: TGCAGCGTCGAGGACAGGGAAGATTCAACCCCCACAGATACGCAGTATTTT. The V gene is TRBV29-1, the J gene TRBJ2-3; TRBD1 matches at 8 bases. V lost 6 bases and J lost 2; bases outside the gene matches: 16. Looked up from germline, CDR1 is SQVTM and CDR2 is ANQGSEA. The CDR3 contains 17 residues.

This clone turned up a few times. V and J are TRBV29-1 and TRBJ1-2; no definite D call. The CDR3 is made up of 15 amino acids. Trimming shortened V by 2 bases and J by 0 bases, and 13 bases separated the two germline ends. Germline-derived CDR1 and CDR2 are SQVTM and ANQGSEA. CDR3 in amino acids: CSVESGQTTNYGYTF. CDR3 in DNA: TGCAGCGTTGAAAGTGGGCAGACGACTAACTATGGCTACACCTTC.

The chain couples TRBV19 to TRBJ1-5, with 8 positions matching TRBD1. The CDR3 contains 15 residues. Losses at the gene ends were 1 base for V and 5 bases for J; bases not matched to a gene: 4. Germline-derived CDR1 and CDR2 are LNHDA and SQIVND (reference sequence). CDR3: CASSIGTGTHQPQHF. The CDR3 region has the DNA TGTGCCAGTAGTATAGGGACAGGGACCCATCAGCCCCAGCATTTT.

The chain recombines TRBV6-1 with TRBJ2-4; perhaps TRBD2 as D (6 bases). In germline, CDR1 is MNHNS, CDR2 SASEGT. V shed 2 bases and J shed 0 bases, with 20 bases lying between them. The CDR3 extends over 19 amino acids. CDR3 DNA: TGTGCCAGCAGTGAAAGGCAGGGAGGTCAATGGCTAGCCAAAAACATTCAGTACTTC. Its translation: CASSERQGGQWLAKNIQYF.

V gene TRBV5-6 combines with J gene TRBJ2-7; TRBD2 agrees at 9 bases. Germline CDR1 reads SGHDT; CDR2 reads YYEEEE. J was trimmed by 6 bases and V by 4 bases; bases with no gene match: 11. The CDR3 spans 15 residues. CDR3 residues: CASSLGGRARSEQYF. The CDR3 nucleotides are TGTGCCAGCAGCCTAGGCGGGAGGGCCCGAAGCGAGCAGTACTTC.

Here the CDR3 DNA reads TGTGCCATCCAATACCGGGACAGGGTCTACGAGCAGTACTTC. Protein sequence: CAIQYRDRVYEQYF. The genes are TRBV28 and TRBJ2-7, with TRBD1 identical over 9 bases. The germline V gene encodes CDR1 MDHEN and CDR2 SYDVKM. The junction had 10 bases not matched to a gene; V was cut back by 10 bases and J by 3 bases. The CDR3 is 14 amino acids.

The V call is TRBV7-9, the J call TRBJ2-3, with D uncertain. This CDR3 contains 15 residues. Looked up from germline, CDR1 is SEHNR and CDR2 is FQNEAQ (reference sequence). With 1 base removed from V and 0 bases from J, the gap between germline ends came to 8 bases. The chain's CDR3 is CASSLESSSTDTQYF. CDR3 coding DNA: TGTGCCAGCAGCTTAGAATCGTCTAGCACAGATACGCAGTATTTT.

The chain carries TRBV6-5 and TRBJ2-7; D ambiguous. V gave up 3 bases and J gave up 6 bases, with 9 bases separating them. The V gene's germline CDR1 is MNHEY and CDR2 SVGAGI. CDR3 length: 12 residues. The CDR3 bases are TGTGCCAGCAGTTATTGGGCCGGCGAGCAGTACTTC. Translation gives CASSYWAGEQYF.

The V gene is TRBV4-2, the J gene TRBJ2-2, with 12 positions matching TRBD2. The V and J ends lost 4 bases and 3 bases, in that order; junction bases with no gene match: 3. Per the germline V gene, CDR1 is LGHNA and CDR2 is YNFKEQ. CDR3 length: 16 amino acids. CDR3 residues: CASSPGLAGYTGELFF. CDR3 bases: TGTGCCAGCAGCCCCGGACTAGCGGGGTACACCGGGGAGCTGTTTTTT.

The chain recombines TRBV11-2 with TRBJ2-7, with 9 nucleotides matching TRBD2. The CDR3 has 15 residues. V trimming: 4 bases; J trimming: 5 bases; junction bases outside the gene matches: 9. The germline V gene has CDR1 SGHAT and CDR2 FQNNGV. CDR3: CASSSYRGLANEQYF. CDR3 coding DNA: TGTGCCAGCAGCTCCTACCGGGGACTAGCAAACGAGCAGTACTTC.

CDR3 sequence: CASDRGLYGYTF. CDR3 sequence (DNA): TGTGCCTCGGACAGGGGGCTTTATGGCTACACCTTC. The chain combines TRBV30 with TRBJ1-2, with 11 bases fitting TRBD1. Germline V gene sequence: CDR1 GTSNPN, CDR2 SVGIG (reference sequence). This CDR3 has 12 residues. The V gene end was trimmed by 7 bases and the J gene end by 5 bases; junction bases not matched to a gene: 3.

This clone appeared once. This rearrangement joins TRBV6-2 or TRBV6-3 to TRBJ2-6, with a weak D call TRBD2 (5 bases). The germline V gene encodes CDR1 MNHEY and CDR2 SVGEGT. V shed 0 bases and J shed 1 base, with 13 bases lying between them. This CDR3 region has 18 residues. CDR3 protein: CASSYSRRGGSGANVLTF. The CDR3 DNA reads as TGTGCCAGCAGTTACTCGAGGCGCGGAGGATCTGGGGCCAACGTCCTGACTTTC.

The J gene is TRBJ2-4, the V gene TRBV28, with TRBD2 matching 7 bases. Germline V CDR1 and CDR2: MDHEN, SYDVKM. Trimming cost V 8 bases and J 2 bases; bases outside gene matches: 27. The CDR3 covers 21 residues. The chain's CDR3 is CASGRGLIGPTAGETKNIQYF. CDR3 nucleotides: TGTGCCAGCGGGAGGGGTCTTATAGGACCGACGGCCGGGGAAACCAAAAACATTCAGTACTTC.

The rearrangement links TRBV18 to TRBJ1-1; no definite D call. Germline assignment: CDR1 KGHSH and CDR2 LQKENI. The CDR3 consists of 15 residues. Trimming took 0 bases from V and 4 from J, leaving 12 bases between them. CDR3 loop: CASSPPNSGSTEAFF. The CDR3 nucleotides read TGTGCCAGCTCACCACCGAATTCCGGGAGCACTGAAGCTTTCTTT.

This chain uses TRBV6-5 with TRBJ2-7, with TRBD2 matching over 9 bases. J was trimmed by 4 bases and V by 2 bases; bases with no gene match: 3. This CDR3 has 14 residues. Germline CDR1 is MNHEY and CDR2 is SVGAGI. CDR3 sequence reads: CASSYEAGGYEQYF. Here the CDR3 DNA reads TGTGCCAGCAGTTACGAAGCGGGAGGATACGAGCAGTACTTC.

This clone was observed once. The chain links TRBV28 to TRBJ1-1; D is undetermined. Between the trimmed V and J ends, which lost 2 bases and 7 bases, there was a span of 5 bases. The germline V gene encodes CDR1 MDHEN and CDR2 SYDVKM. CDR3 length: 11 residues. The CDR3 loop is CASSLRNEAFF. CDR3 sequence (DNA): TGTGCCAGCAGTTTACGTAATGAAGCTTTCTTT.

This clone showed up just a few times. V and J are TRBV4-1 and TRBJ2-1, with 10 bases lining up with TRBD2. The V gene's germline CDR1 is MGHRA and CDR2 YSYEKL. The trim removed 4 bases at V and 8 bases at J, leaving 8 bases unmatched. The CDR3 is 15 amino acids. For the CDR3, the DNA is TGCGCCAGCAGCCTAACTAGCGGGATAGCGTATGAGCAGTTCTTC. This codes for CASSLTSGIAYEQFF.

This chain connects TRBV27 to TRBJ2-1; D is possibly TRBD2 (6 bases). Germline V lookup: CDR1 MNHEY, CDR2 SMNVEV (reference sequence). Trimming removed 8 bases from V and 4 bases from J, with 21 bases in between. The CDR3 spans 16 residues. CDR3 coding DNA: TGTGCCAGCTGGTCCTTGCTAGCGACGGGTTACAATGAGCAGTTCTTC. It translates to CASWSLLATGYNEQFF.